This T cell receptor beta chain was recorded in a study of cytomegalovirus exposure and HLA in healthy donors. Background on the study: In terms of ancestry, the Caucasian-associated cluster contained roughly 80% of the approximately 400 genotyped donors.

CDR3 length: 15 residues. V shed 3 bases, J shed 0 bases, and the junction held 5 bases outside the gene matches. The germline V gene encodes CDR1 GTSNPN and CDR2 SVGIG (reference sequence). 13 Jbeta primers and 60 Vbeta primers were used for the PCR. The repertoire was sequenced with immunoSEQ multiplex PCR; TCRdb's copy has only in-frame clones and lacks some. In the table there are under 150,000 clones, about 79% of which are singletons. The clonotype originates from a male donor in good health and CMV-seronegative. The V gene is TRBV30, the J gene TRBJ1-3, with 7 positions matching TRBD1. Sequencing was performed on PBMCs. The CDR3 nucleotides are TGTGCCTGGAGCAGGGGACAGCGCTCTGGAAACACCATATATTTT. This translates into CAWSRGQRSGNTIYF. The entire variable domain, with the rest obtained from reference TRBV30 and TRBJ1-3, is as follows: SQTIHQWPATLVQPVGSPLSLECTVEGTSNPNLYWYRQAAGRGLQLLFYSVGIGQISSEVPQNLSASRPQDRQFILSSKKLLLSDSGFYLCAWSRGQRSGNTIYFGEGSWLTVV.